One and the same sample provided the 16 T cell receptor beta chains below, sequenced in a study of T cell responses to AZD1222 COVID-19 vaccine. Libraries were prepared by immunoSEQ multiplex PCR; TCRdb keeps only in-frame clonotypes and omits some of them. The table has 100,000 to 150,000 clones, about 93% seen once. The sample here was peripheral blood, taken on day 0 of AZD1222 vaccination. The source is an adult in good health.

The CDR3 DNA reads as TGTGCCAGCAGCGTAAGACCGGGACTAGCGGACTCCTACGAGCAGTACTTC. Translation: CASSVRPGLADSYEQYF. The V and J genes are TRBV9 and TRBJ2-7, with TRBD2 matching 11 bases. Germline lookup yields CDR1 SGDLS and CDR2 YYNGEE. After removal of 1 base from V and 0 bases from J, the junction contained 6 bases not matched to a gene. CDR3 length equals 17 residues.

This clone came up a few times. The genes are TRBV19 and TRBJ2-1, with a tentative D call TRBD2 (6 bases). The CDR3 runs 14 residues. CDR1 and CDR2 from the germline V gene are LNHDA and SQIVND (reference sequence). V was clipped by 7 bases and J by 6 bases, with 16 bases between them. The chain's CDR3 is CASTSPGVSNEQFF. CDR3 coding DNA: TGTGCCAGTACTTCACCGGGAGTAAGCAATGAGCAGTTCTTC. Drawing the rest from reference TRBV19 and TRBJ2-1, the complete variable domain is DGGITQSPKYLFRKEGQNVTLSCEQNLNHDAMYWYRQDPGQGLRLIYYSQIVNDFQKGDIAEGYSVSREKKESFPLTVTSAQKNPTAFYLCASTSPGVSNEQFFGPGTRLTVL.

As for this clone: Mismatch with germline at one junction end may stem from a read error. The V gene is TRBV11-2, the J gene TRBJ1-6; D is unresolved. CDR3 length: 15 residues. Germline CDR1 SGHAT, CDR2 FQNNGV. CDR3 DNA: TGTGCCAGCAGCTTAGATTATCCATATAGTTCACCCCTCCACTTT. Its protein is CASSLDYPYSSPLHF.

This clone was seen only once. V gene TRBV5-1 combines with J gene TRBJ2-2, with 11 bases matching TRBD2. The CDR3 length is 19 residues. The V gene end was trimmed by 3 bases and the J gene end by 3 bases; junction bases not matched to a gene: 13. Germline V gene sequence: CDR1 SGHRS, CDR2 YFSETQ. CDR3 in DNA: TGCGCCAGCAGCTCAACCCTGCCCAGACTAGCGGGACACACCGGGGAGCTGTTTTTT. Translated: CASSSTLPRLAGHTGELFF.

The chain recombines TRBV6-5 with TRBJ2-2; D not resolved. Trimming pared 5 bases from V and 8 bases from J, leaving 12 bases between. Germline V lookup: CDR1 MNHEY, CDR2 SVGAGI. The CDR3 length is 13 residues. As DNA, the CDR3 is TGTGCCAGCAGTATTGCGGTCGAGGGGGAGCTGTTTTTT. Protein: CASSIAVEGELFF.

CDR3 sequence (DNA): TGTGCCAGCACCCACACTAACTATGGCTACACCTTC. Protein: CASTHTNYGYTF. The gene calls are TRBV6-5 and TRBJ1-2; no clear D gene. This CDR3 is 12 amino acids long. Germline V lookup: CDR1 MNHEY, CDR2 SVGAGI. Between the trimmed V and J ends, which lost 7 bases and 0 bases, there was a span of 6 bases.

CDR3 protein: CASSPPGTPNTYEQYF. The CDR3, as DNA: TGTGCCAGCAGCCCCCCTGGGACTCCGAACACCTACGAGCAGTACTTC. The chain couples TRBV13 to TRBJ2-7; D is possibly TRBD2 (6 bases). Germline CDR1 and CDR2: PRHDT and FYEKMQ (reference sequence). The CDR3 extends over 16 amino acids. Trimming removed 5 bases from V and 2 bases from J, with 19 bases in between.

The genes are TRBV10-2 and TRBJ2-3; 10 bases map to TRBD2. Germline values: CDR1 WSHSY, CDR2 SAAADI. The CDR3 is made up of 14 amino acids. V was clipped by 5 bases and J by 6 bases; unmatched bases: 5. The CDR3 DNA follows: TGCGCCAGCAGTCTTAGCGGGGGGCGGGATACGCAGTATTTT. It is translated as CASSLSGGRDTQYF.

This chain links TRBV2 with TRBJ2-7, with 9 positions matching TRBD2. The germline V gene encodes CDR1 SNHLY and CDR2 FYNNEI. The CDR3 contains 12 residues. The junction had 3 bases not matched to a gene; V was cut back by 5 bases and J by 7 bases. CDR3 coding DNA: TGTGCCAGCAGTTTTAGCGGGGGTGAGCAGTACTTC. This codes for CASSFSGGEQYF.

The CDR3 DNA reads TGTGCCTGGAGTGACATCACTGGGGCCAACGTCCTGACTTTC. Its protein is CAWSDITGANVLTF. The chain recombines TRBV30 with TRBJ2-6; D is unclear. Per the germline V gene, CDR1 is GTSNPN and CDR2 is SVGIG (reference sequence). Trimming removed 1 base at V and 2 bases at J, with 6 bases between. The CDR3 has 14 residues.

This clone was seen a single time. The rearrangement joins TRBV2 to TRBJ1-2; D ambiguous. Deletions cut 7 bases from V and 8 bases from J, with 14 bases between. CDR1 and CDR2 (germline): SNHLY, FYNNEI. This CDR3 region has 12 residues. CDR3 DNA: TGTGCCAGCAAGGACCATGCATACGGCTACACCTTC. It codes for CASKDHAYGYTF.

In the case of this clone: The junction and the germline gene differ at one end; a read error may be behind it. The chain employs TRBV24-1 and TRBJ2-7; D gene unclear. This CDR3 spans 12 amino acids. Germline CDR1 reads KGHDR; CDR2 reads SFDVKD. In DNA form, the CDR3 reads TGTGCCACCAGTGATAGTTGGAACCCCCTGCACTTC. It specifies CATSDSWNPLHF.

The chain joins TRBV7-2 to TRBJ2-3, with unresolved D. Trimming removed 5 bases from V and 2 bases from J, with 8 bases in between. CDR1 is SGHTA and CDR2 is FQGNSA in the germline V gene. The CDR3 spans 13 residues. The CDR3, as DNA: TGTGCCAGCAGCCCTTCCTTCACAGATACGCAGTATTTT. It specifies CASSPSFTDTQYF.

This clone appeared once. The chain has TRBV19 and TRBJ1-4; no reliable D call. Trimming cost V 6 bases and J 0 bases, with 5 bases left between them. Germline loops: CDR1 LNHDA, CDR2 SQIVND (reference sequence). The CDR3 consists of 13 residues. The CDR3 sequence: CASRWTTNEKLFF. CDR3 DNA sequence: TGTGCCAGTAGGTGGACAACTAATGAAAAACTGTTTTTT. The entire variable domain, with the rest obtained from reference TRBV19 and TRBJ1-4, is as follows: DGGITQSPKYLFRKEGQNVTLSCEQNLNHDAMYWYRQDPGQGLRLIYYSQIVNDFQKGDIAEGYSVSREKKESFPLTVTSAQKNPTAFYLCASRWTTNEKLFFGSGTQLSVL.

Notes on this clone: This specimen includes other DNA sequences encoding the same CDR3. The CDR3 DNA follows: TGTGCCAGCAGCGTTGTGGGGGCCAGCACAGATACGCAGTATTTT. This encodes CASSVVGASTDTQYF. This rearrangement joins TRBV9 to TRBJ2-3, with D perhaps TRBD1 (6 bases). The germline CDR1 and CDR2 sequences are SGDLS and YYNGEE. This CDR3 has 15 amino acids. V gave up 2 bases and J gave up 0 bases, with 10 bases separating them.

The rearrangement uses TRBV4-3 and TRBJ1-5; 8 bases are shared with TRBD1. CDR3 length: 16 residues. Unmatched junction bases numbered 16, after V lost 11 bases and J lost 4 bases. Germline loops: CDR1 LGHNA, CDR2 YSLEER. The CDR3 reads CALRTGHSEGNQPQHF. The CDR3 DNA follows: TGCGCCTTACGGACAGGGCATTCCGAGGGGAATCAGCCCCAGCATTTT.